A selection of T cell receptor beta chains follows, all from one sample in a study of resident and recirculating memory T cells in vitiligo. The data were produced by immunoSEQ multiplex PCR, yet TCRdb's version contains in-frame clones alone and is incomplete. The data hold 75,000 to 85,000 clones, with around 92% observed a single time. The material sequenced was blood. The receptor set was obtained from a male donor with vitiligo. CDR3s include the opening cysteine and the closing phenylalanine or tryptophan. Fields, in order: CDR3 protein, V gene.

CDR3 protein: CASSQPTQNTEAFF; V gene: TRBV4-1
CDR3 protein: CASGLVQTLTFPSYNEQFF; V gene: TRBV12-5
CDR3 protein: CATYSSRGSPTNEKLFF; V gene: TRBV2
CDR3 protein: CASSLGLAGAETQYF; V gene: TRBV5-1
CDR3 protein: CASSLGGARTAKNIQYF; V gene: TRBV11-2
CDR3 protein: CASSQYGQGASGELFF; V gene: TRBV4-3
CDR3 protein: CASSYSGQGYTIYF; V gene: TRBV6-5
CDR3 protein: CASSPGGRGENTEAFF; V gene: TRBV16
CDR3 protein: CASVRTALNTEAFF; V gene: TRBV5-8
CDR3 protein: CASSSRGGSSGANVLTF; V gene: TRBV5-1
CDR3 protein: CASKYRGGNTGELFF; V gene: TRBV13
CDR3 protein: CASSPLATNEKLFF; V gene: TRBV7-9
CDR3 protein: CASSQQAPPQETQYF; V gene: TRBV4-3
CDR3 protein: CASSQGYAGGSYEQYF; V gene: TRBV4-3
CDR3 protein: CASSLGFYRPLAKNIQYF; V gene: TRBV7-8
CDR3 protein: CASSPPSGGGSSYEQYF; V gene: TRBV18
CDR3 protein: CASRGTTDEQFF; V gene: TRBV10-1
CDR3 protein: CASSPVGQGGDYGYTF; V gene: TRBV7-9
CDR3 protein: CATTPDTLAPGFEQYF; V gene: TRBV4-1
CDR3 protein: CASSFGGGAPDTQYF; V gene: TRBV5-1
CDR3 protein: CASSWSGLETQYF; V gene: TRBV7-6
CDR3 protein: CASSSMTSPYNEQFF; V gene: TRBV7-2
CDR3 protein: CASSVAGAATSTDTQYF; V gene: TRBV9
CDR3 protein: CASSSRLAGSTDTQYF; V gene: TRBV7-2
CDR3 protein: CASSPRSRGELFF; V gene: TRBV11-3
CDR3 protein: CASSEEGVNQPQHF; V gene: TRBV2
CDR3 protein: CATDEAGGTDTQYF; V gene: TRBV2
CDR3 protein: CAWSVIDTTSGRASAGGANVLTF; V gene: TRBV30
CDR3 protein: CASSHSLGSRQGPNQPQHF; V gene: TRBV4-1
CDR3 protein: CASSRLGTGGHEQYF; V gene: TRBV7-9
CDR3 protein: CASSYSLSGRGEQFF; V gene: TRBV6-5
CDR3 protein: CASSYSWLAYNEQFF; V gene: TRBV6-6
CDR3 protein: CASLEAGAGELFF; V gene: TRBV6-6
CDR3 protein: CAWNRLLLYVTF; V gene: TRBV30
CDR3 protein: CASSLTLSGYSGGGDYGYTF; V gene: TRBV7-3
CDR3 protein: CASSLSASGRYEQYF; V gene: TRBV27
CDR3 protein: CASSLERTSNEQYF; V gene: TRBV5-4
CDR3 protein: CASSLANSPFYNEQFF; V gene: TRBV7-9